A single sample gave rise to the 21 T cell receptor beta chains below, sequenced in a study of T-cell reconstitution after alpha-beta-depleted transplantation in children. Library preparation (for TCRbeta) was performed with unique molecular identifiers. TCRdb re-derived calls from the PCR reads in MiXCR, one entry per CDR3 protein. There are about 400,000 distinct CDR3 sequences in the sample; roughly 22% occur only once, and less than 4.5% lies in the top ten. Sequencing used PBMCs from the stem cell graft donor, obtained from the stem cell graft. The receptors shown here come from a human donor who donated a stem cell graft to a child with acute myeloid leukemia.

The chain combines TRBV4-1 with TRBJ2-5, with D tentatively TRBD1 (6 bases). This CDR3 is 16 amino acids long. The germline gives CDR1 MGHRA, CDR2 YSYEKL. The V and J ends lost 1 base and 1 base respectively, with 13 bases between them. The CDR3 DNA reads TGCGCCAGCAGCCAAGTTATTGGACAGCCCCAAGAGACCCAGTACTTC. It encodes CASSQVIGQPQETQYF.

This clonotype was recorded many times. This chain uses TRBV28 with TRBJ2-7; D is perhaps TRBD1 or TRBD2 (6 bases each). The CDR3 covers 13 residues. V dropped 6 bases and J dropped 2 bases, with 11 bases sitting between them. CDR1 and CDR2 from the germline V gene are MDHEN and SYDVKM. CDR3 residues: CASSLEGAYEQYF. Written as DNA, the CDR3 is TGTGCCAGCAGCTTGGAGGGGGCCTACGAGCAGTACTTC.

This clonotype occurred once. In this CDR3 the conserved last residue, phenylalanine or tryptophan, is missing, so a read error is likely. The V call is TRBV12-3 or TRBV12-4, the J call TRBJ2-5; tentative D call: TRBD1 (5 bases). The CDR3 spans 15 residues. V gave up 3 bases and J gave up 4 bases, with 15 bases separating them. The CDR3 here is CASSFNMGHGETQYY. The CDR3 DNA reads TGTGCCAGCAGTTTCAATATGGGGCATGGAGAGACCCAGTACTAC.

This clonotype appeared a few times. This chain joins TRBV9 and TRBJ2-1; 7 bases line up with TRBD1. Germline trimming cut 2 bases from V and 5 bases from J; bases unmatched to any gene: 7. The CDR3 consists of 15 residues. Germline V gives CDR1 SGDLS, CDR2 YYNGEE. Here the CDR3 DNA reads TGTGCCAGCAGCGTGCCAGGACAGGCAAACAATGAGCAGTTCTTC. Translated, it gives CASSVPGQANNEQFF.

In its sample, this clonotype was seen a few times. V usage is TRBV7-3 and J usage is TRBJ2-1; no definite D call. The CDR3 is 14 residues long. Deletions cut 1 base from V and 5 bases from J, with 9 bases between. CDR1 SGHTA and CDR2 FQGTGA come from the germline V gene. The CDR3 protein is CASSLSPGNNEQFF. CDR3 sequence (DNA): TGTGCCAGCAGCTTAAGCCCAGGCAACAATGAGCAGTTCTTC.

V usage is TRBV19 and J usage is TRBJ2-2; 10 bases agree with TRBD2. Germline CDR1 LNHDA, CDR2 SQIVND (reference sequence). With V trimmed by 3 bases and J by 6 bases, 4 bases remained unmatched. The CDR3 is 15 residues long. CDR3 DNA sequence: TGTGCCAGTAGTATCCAAGCGGGAGGGCCCGGGGAGCTGTTTTTT. Protein sequence: CASSIQAGGPGELFF. Looking up the rest from reference TRBV19 and TRBJ2-2 gives the full variable domain: DGGITQSPKYLFRKEGQNVTLSCEQNLNHDAMYWYRQDPGQGLRLIYYSQIVNDFQKGDIAEGYSVSREKKESFPLTVTSAQKNPTAFYLCASSIQAGGPGELFFGEGSRLTVL.

The CDR3 coding sequence is TGTGCCATCAGTGAGGAGAGTAGCGGCTCCTACGAGCAGTACTTC. This gives the protein CAISEESSGSYEQYF. The chain uses TRBV10-3 and TRBJ2-7; TRBD2 might be the D (6 bases). The CDR3 runs 15 residues. V lost 2 bases to trimming and J lost 0 bases, with 11 bases between them. Germline CDR1 is ENHRY and CDR2 is SYGVKD.

This chain joins TRBV4-3 and TRBJ2-1; D gene unclear. The CDR3 sequence is 13 residues long. Germline loops: CDR1 LGHNA, CDR2 YSLEER. V was shortened by 2 bases and J by 4 bases, with 6 bases between the two germline ends. The CDR3 region is CASSQTSYNEQFF. CDR3 in DNA: TGCGCCAGCAGCCAAACGTCTTACAATGAGCAGTTCTTC.

This CDR3 is CASSLSGSVGEQFF. The CDR3 DNA reads TGTGCCAGCAGCCTCAGCGGGAGCGTGGGTGAGCAGTTCTTC. V usage is TRBV7-3 and J usage is TRBJ2-1; 8 bases match TRBD2. CDR1 is SGHTA, CDR2 FQGTGA, per germline. V shed 5 bases and J 9 bases; nucleotides not matched to a gene: 9. The length of the CDR3 is 14 residues.

With regard to this clonotype: This could be a read error, since a much larger clone is one nucleotide away. The J gene is TRBJ1-2, the V gene TRBV29-1; D remains unclear. The CDR3 extends over 9 amino acids. The germline gives CDR1 SQVTM, CDR2 ANQGSEA. The DNA for the CDR3 is TGCACGGAGGTGGACGGCTACACCTTC. Protein sequence: CTEVDGYTF.

The sample holds many counts of this clonotype. The chain carries TRBV9 and TRBJ2-3; D is perhaps TRBD2 (5 bases). Between the trimmed V and J ends, which lost 4 bases and 0 bases, there was a span of 21 bases. The CDR3 totals 18 residues. Per the germline V gene, CDR1 is SGDLS and CDR2 is YYNGEE. The CDR3 DNA reads as TGTGCCAGCAGCCTGCCCTCCAGCGGACCGTCTAGCACAGATACGCAGTATTTT. Its translation is CASSLPSSGPSSTDTQYF.

The genes are TRBV10-2 and TRBJ2-7; 8 positions agree with TRBD2. CDR3 length: 13 residues. V was pared by 10 bases and J by 1 base, with 6 bases of the junction left unmatched. Germline lookup yields CDR1 WSHSY and CDR2 SAAADI. CDR3: CATAREGSYEQYF. The CDR3 nucleotides are TGCGCCACAGCACGGGAGGGTTCCTACGAGCAGTACTTC.

The chain links TRBV4-1 to TRBJ2-1, with TRBD2 matching over 13 bases. Germline V gene data show CDR1 as MGHRA and CDR2 as YSYEKL. The CDR3 totals 16 residues. The trim removed 1 base at V and 8 bases at J, leaving 5 bases unmatched. The CDR3 here is CASSQVGTSGTYEQFF. As DNA, the CDR3 is TGCGCCAGCAGCCAAGTAGGGACTAGCGGGACGTATGAGCAGTTCTTC.

This rearrangement joins TRBV7-6 to TRBJ2-7; 10 positions agree with TRBD2. CDR1 is SGHVS and CDR2 is FNYEAQ in the germline V gene. The CDR3 has 16 amino acids. After removal of 1 base from V and 2 bases from J, the junction contained 5 bases not matched to a gene. CDR3 nucleotides: TGTGCCAGCAGCTTAGGAACTAGCGGGGCGGCCTACGAGCAGTACTTC. Its protein product is CASSLGTSGAAYEQYF.

This clonotype was picked up a small number of times. The rearrangement uses TRBV29-1 and TRBJ2-1; possibly TRBD1 for D (6 bases). CDR3 size: 17 residues. The V gene lost 4 bases and the J gene lost 3 bases, with 22 bases spanning the gap. The germline V gene encodes CDR1 SQVTM and CDR2 ANQGSEA. The CDR3 DNA reads TGCAGCGTTGGAGGGACACCCGCCCCCGGGTTCTACAATGAGCAGTTCTTC. Amino acids: CSVGGTPAPGFYNEQFF.

The rearrangement links TRBV5-4 to TRBJ2-3, with 8 positions matching TRBD1. V lost 3 bases, J lost 5 bases, and 8 bases stayed unmatched. CDR3 length equals 15 residues. CDR1 SGHNT and CDR2 YYREEE come from the germline V gene (reference sequence). The CDR3 DNA follows: TGTGCCAGCAGCTCGAGACAGGGGATGAGAGATACGCAGTATTTT. Protein: CASSSRQGMRDTQYF. The complete variable domain, with remaining parts taken from reference TRBV5-4 and TRBJ2-3, reads ETGVTQSPTHLIKTRGQQVTLRCSSQSGHNTVSWYQQALGQGPQFIFQYYREEENGRGNFPPRFSGLQFPNYSSELNVNALELDDSALYLCASSSRQGMRDTQYFGPGTRLTVL.

The chain is built from TRBV9 and TRBJ2-3; tentatively, D is TRBD1 (6 bases). Trimming shortened V by 3 bases and J by 0 bases, and 14 bases separated the two germline ends. The CDR3 totals 16 residues. Germline V gene data show CDR1 as SGDLS and CDR2 as YYNGEE. CDR3 sequence (DNA): TGTGCCAGCAGCGAAAACCGGGACACAAGCACAGATACGCAGTATTTT. Protein product: CASSENRDTSTDTQYF.

This clonotype was observed a handful of times. The chain carries TRBV10-3 and TRBJ1-3, with D unresolved. The CDR3 runs to 11 residues. Germline V gives CDR1 ENHRY, CDR2 SYGVKD. The V end lost 7 bases, the J end lost 4 bases, and 5 bases lay between the germline ends. DNA of the CDR3: TGTGCCATCACGGTAGGAAACACCATATATTTT. This codes for CAITVGNTIYF.

The rearrangement uses TRBV7-9 and TRBJ1-1; D is ambiguous. V lost 5 bases to trimming and J lost 3 bases, with 16 bases between them. This CDR3 contains 15 residues. The germline gives CDR1 SEHNR, CDR2 FQNEAQ (reference sequence). The CDR3 is CASSPHFGDHTEAFF. The DNA of the CDR3 is TGTGCCAGCAGCCCACATTTCGGGGATCACACTGAAGCTTTCTTT.

This rearrangement joins TRBV29-1 to TRBJ2-7; either TRBD1 or TRBD2 may supply D (6 bases each). This CDR3 contains 14 residues. Trimming took 5 bases from V and 3 from J, leaving 17 bases between them. CDR1 is SQVTM, CDR2 ANQGSEA, per germline. CDR3 nucleotides: TGCAGCGTTCGGTTCCGGGGGCCCAACTACGAGCAGTACTTC. Translation: CSVRFRGPNYEQYF.

In its sample, this clonotype was seen a few times. V is TRBV28 and J is TRBJ2-5; 10 bases agree with TRBD2. The trim removed 7 bases at V and 4 bases at J, leaving 6 bases unmatched. Germline-derived CDR1 and CDR2 are MDHEN and SYDVKM. This CDR3 has 14 amino acids. In DNA, the CDR3 is TGTGCCAGCAATGACGGGACTAGCGCAGAGACCCAGTACTTC. Protein sequence: CASNDGTSAETQYF. Supplemented by reference TRBV28 and TRBJ2-5, the full variable domain reads DVKVTQSSRYLVKRTGEKVFLECVQDMDHENMFWYRQDPGLGLRLIYFSYDVKMKEKGDIPEGYSVSREKKERFSLILESASTNQTSMYLCASNDGTSAETQYFGPGTRLLVL.